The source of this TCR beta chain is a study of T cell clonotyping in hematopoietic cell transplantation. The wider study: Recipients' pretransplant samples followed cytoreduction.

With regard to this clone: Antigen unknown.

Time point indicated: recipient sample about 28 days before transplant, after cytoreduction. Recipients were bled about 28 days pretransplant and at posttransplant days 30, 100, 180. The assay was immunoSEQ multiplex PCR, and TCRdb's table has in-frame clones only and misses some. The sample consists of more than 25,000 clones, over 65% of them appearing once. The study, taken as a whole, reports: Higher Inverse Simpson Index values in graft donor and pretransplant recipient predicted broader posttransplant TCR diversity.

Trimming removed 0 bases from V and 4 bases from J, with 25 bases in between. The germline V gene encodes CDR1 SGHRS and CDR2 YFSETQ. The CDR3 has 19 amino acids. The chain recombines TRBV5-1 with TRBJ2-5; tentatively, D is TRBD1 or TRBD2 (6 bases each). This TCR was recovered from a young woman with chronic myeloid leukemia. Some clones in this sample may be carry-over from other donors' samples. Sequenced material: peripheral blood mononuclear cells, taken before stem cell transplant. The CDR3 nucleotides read TGCGCCAGCAGCTTGGGTTTGACGGGGGCCCTCGACCCCCTAGAGACCCAGTACTTC. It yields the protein CASSLGLTGALDPLETQYF.